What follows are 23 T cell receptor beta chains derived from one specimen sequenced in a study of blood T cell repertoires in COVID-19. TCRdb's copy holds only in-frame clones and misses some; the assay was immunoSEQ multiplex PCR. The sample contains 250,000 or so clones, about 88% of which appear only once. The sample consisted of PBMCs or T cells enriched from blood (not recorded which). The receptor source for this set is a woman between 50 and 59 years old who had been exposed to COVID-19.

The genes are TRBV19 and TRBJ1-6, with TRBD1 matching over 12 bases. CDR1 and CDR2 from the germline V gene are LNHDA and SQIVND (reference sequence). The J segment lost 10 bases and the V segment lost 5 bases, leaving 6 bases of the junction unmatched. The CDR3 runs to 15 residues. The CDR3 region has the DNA TGTGCCAGTAGTCCGGGGACAGGGGGCAGATCACCCCTCCACTTT. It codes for CASSPGTGGRSPLHF.

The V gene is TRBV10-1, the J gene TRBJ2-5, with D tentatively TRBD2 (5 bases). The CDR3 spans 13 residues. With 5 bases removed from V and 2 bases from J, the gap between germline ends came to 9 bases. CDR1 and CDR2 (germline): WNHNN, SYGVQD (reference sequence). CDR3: CASSPRVQETQYF. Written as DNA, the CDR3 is TGCGCCAGCAGTCCGAGGGTACAAGAGACCCAGTACTTC.

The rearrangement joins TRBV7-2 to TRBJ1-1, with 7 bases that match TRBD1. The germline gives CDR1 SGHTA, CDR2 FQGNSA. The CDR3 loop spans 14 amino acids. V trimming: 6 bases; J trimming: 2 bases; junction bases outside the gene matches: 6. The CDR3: CASRQGQLNTEAFF. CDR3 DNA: TGTGCCAGCAGGCAGGGACAGCTAAACACTGAAGCTTTCTTT.

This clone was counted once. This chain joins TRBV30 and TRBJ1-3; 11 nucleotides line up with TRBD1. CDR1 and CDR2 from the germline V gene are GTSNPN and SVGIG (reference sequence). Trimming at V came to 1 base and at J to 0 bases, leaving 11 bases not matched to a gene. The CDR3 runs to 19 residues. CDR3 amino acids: CAWSASGTGGPNSGNTIYF. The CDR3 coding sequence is TGTGCCTGGAGTGCATCCGGGACAGGGGGTCCGAACTCTGGAAACACCATATATTTT.

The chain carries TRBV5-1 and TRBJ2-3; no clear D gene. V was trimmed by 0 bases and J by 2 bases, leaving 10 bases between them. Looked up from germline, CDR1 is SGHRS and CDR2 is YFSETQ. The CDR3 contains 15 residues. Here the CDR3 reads CASSLVGSYTDTQYF. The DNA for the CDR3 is TGCGCCAGCAGCTTGGTTGGCAGTTACACAGATACGCAGTATTTT.

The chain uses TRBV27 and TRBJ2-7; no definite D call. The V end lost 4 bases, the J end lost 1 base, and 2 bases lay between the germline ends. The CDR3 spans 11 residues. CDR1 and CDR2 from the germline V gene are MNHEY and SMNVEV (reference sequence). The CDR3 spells CASSSSYEQYF. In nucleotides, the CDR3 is TGTGCCAGCAGTTCTTCCTACGAGCAGTACTTC.

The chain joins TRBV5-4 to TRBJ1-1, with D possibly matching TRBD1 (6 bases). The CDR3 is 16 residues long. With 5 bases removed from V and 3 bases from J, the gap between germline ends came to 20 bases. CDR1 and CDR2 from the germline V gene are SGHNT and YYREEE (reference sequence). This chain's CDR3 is CASSTVNRVGDTEAFF. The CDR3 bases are TGTGCCAGCAGTACAGTTAACAGGGTCGGGGACACTGAAGCTTTCTTT.

The CDR3 nucleotides are TGCAGCGTTGAGGGGCCCGCTTCCTACGAGCAGTACTTC. The encoded protein is CSVEGPASYEQYF. V gene TRBV29-1 combines with J gene TRBJ2-7; perhaps TRBD1 as D (5 bases). This CDR3 has 13 amino acids. Per germline, CDR1 SQVTM and CDR2 ANQGSEA. Trimming cost V 3 bases and J 1 base, with 10 bases left between them.

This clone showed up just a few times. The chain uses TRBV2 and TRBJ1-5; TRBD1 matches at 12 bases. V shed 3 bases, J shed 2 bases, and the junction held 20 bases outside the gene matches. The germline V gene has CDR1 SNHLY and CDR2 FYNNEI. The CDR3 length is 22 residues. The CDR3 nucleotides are TGTGCCAGCAGTGATATTGTCTTTTGGGGGGACAGGGGGCAATTAGGCAATCAGCCCCAGCATTTT. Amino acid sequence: CASSDIVFWGDRGQLGNQPQHF.

The CDR3 sequence: CASSLLDSSDTQYF. The CDR3 DNA sequence: TGTGCCAGCAGTCTCCTCGACTCCTCAGATACGCAGTATTTT. The chain links TRBV6-2 or TRBV6-3 to TRBJ2-3, with D uncertain. V was trimmed by 5 bases and J by 4 bases, leaving 13 bases between them. Germline V CDR1 and CDR2: MNHEY, SVGEGT. The CDR3 length is 14 residues.

The CDR3 nucleotides are TGTGCCACCAGTGCTTCGACAGGGGCATTGGATACGCAGTATTTT. Translating gives CATSASTGALDTQYF. The chain couples TRBV24-1 to TRBJ2-3; 8 bases line up with TRBD1. Germline assignment: CDR1 KGHDR and CDR2 SFDVKD. Germline trimming cut 5 bases from V and 6 bases from J; bases unmatched to any gene: 9. The CDR3 runs to 15 residues.

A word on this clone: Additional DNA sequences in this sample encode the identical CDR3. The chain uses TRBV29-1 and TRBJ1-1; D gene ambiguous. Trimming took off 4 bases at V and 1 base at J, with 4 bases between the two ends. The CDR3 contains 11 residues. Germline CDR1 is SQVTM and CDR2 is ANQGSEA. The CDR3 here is CSVGQNTEAFF. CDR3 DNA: TGCAGCGTTGGGCAGAACACTGAAGCTTTCTTT.

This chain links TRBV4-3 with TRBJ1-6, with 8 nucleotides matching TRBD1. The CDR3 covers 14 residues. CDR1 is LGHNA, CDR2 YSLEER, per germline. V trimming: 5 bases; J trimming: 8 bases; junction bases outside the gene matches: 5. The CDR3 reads CASSYGQGDSPLHF. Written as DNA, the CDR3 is TGCGCCAGCAGCTACGGACAGGGAGATTCACCCCTCCACTTT.

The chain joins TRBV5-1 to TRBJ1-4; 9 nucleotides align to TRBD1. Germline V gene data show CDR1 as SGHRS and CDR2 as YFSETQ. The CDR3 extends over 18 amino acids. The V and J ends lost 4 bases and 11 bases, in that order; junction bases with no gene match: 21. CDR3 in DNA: TGCGCCAGCAGCCCGACGGGAGGGAGCGGGACAGGGTCTTCGAAACTGTTTTTT. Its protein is CASSPTGGSGTGSSKLFF. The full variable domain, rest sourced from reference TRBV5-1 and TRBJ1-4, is KAGVTQTPRYLIKTRGQQVTLSCSPISGHRSVSWYQQTPGQGLQFLFEYFSETQRNKGNFPGRFSGRQFSNSRSEMNVSTLELGDSALYLCASSPTGGSGTGSSKLFFGSGTQLSVL.

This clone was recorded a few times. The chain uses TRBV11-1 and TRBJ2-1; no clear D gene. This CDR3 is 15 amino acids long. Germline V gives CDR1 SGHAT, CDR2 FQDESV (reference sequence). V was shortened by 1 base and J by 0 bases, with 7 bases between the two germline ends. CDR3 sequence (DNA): TGTGCCAGCAGCTTAGGGGCAGACTCCTACAATGAGCAGTTCTTC. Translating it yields CASSLGADSYNEQFF.

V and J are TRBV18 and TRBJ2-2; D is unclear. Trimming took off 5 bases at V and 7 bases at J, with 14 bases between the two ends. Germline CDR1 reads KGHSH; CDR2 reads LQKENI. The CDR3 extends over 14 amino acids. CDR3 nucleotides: TGTGCCAGCTCAACCCCGAGACATCACGGGGAGCTGTTTTTT. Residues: CASSTPRHHGELFF.

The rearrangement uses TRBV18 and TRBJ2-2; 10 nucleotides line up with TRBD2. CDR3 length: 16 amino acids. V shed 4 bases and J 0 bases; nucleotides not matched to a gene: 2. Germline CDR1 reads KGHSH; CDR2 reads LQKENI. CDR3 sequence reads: CASSQGLASNTGELFF. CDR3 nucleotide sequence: TGTGCCAGCTCACAGGGACTAGCGTCGAACACCGGGGAGCTGTTTTTT.

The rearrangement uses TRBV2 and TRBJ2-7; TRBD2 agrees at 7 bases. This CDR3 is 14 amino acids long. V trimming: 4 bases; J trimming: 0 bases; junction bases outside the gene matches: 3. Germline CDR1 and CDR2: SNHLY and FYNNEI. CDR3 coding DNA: TGTGCCAGCAGTGCCGGGACTAACTCCTACGAGCAGTACTTC. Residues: CASSAGTNSYEQYF.

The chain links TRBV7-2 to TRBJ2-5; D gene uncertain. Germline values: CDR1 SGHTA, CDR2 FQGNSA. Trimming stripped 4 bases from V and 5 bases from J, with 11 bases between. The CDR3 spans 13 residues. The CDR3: CASSSLEVETQYF. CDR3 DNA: TGTGCCAGCAGCTCTCTAGAAGTGGAGACCCAGTACTTC.

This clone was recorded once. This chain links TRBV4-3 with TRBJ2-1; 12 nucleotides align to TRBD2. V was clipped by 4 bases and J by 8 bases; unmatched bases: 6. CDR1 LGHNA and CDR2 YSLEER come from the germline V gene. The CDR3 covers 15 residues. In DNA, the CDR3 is TGCGCCAGCAGCCTGGGACTAGCGGGCCAAGATGAGCAGTTCTTC. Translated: CASSLGLAGQDEQFF.

The CDR3 protein is CASRRIGGGRAKRGYTF. Here the CDR3 DNA reads TGTGCCAGCAGGCGCATCGGGGGCGGGAGGGCAAAACGGGGCTACACCTTC. The V and J genes are TRBV28 and TRBJ1-2, with a weak D call TRBD1 (6 bases). The V and J ends lost 6 bases and 8 bases respectively, with 28 bases between them. CDR3 size: 17 residues. The V gene's germline CDR1 is MDHEN and CDR2 SYDVKM.

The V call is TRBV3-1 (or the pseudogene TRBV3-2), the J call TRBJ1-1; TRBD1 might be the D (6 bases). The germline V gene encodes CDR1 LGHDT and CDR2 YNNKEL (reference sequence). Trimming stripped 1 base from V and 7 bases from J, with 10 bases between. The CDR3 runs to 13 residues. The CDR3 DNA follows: TGTGCCAGCAGCCAAGTCCTGACAGGTGAAGCTTTCTTT. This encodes CASSQVLTGEAFF.

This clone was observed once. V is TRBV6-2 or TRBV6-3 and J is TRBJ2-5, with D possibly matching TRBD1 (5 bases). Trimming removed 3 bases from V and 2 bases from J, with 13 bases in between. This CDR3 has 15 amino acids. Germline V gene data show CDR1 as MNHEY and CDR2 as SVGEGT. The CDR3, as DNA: TGTGCCAGCAGTTATCAGGGTACAGGTCAAGAGACCCAGTACTTC. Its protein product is CASSYQGTGQETQYF.